Below are 23 T cell receptor beta chains sequenced from a single sample in a study of cytomegalovirus exposure and HLA in healthy donors. PCR was performed using 60 Vbeta and 13 Jbeta primers. The assay was immunoSEQ multiplex PCR, and TCRdb's table has in-frame clones only and misses some. The sample yields 85,000 to 100,000 clones, roughly 80% seen once. Sequencing was performed on PBMCs. These receptors all come from a girl aged 2 to 9 in good health and CMV-seropositive.

The rearrangement uses TRBV2 and TRBJ2-1, with TRBD2 matching over 7 bases. The CDR3 is 14 amino acids. Trimming cost V 5 bases and J 10 bases; bases outside gene matches: 11. Germline-derived CDR1 and CDR2 are SNHLY and FYNNEI. DNA for the CDR3: TGTGCCAGCAGTCGTGAGCGGGATTCCTTAGAGCAGTTCTTC. Residues: CASSRERDSLEQFF.

This chain links TRBV30 with TRBJ2-1; D unresolved. The germline V gene encodes CDR1 GTSNPN and CDR2 SVGIG (reference sequence). The CDR3 length is 13 residues. With 2 bases removed from V and 4 bases from J, the gap between germline ends came to 9 bases. The CDR3 region is CAWSNRVYNEQFF. The DNA of the CDR3 is TGTGCCTGGAGTAACCGGGTTTACAATGAGCAGTTCTTC.

The chain combines TRBV9 with TRBJ2-3; no definite D call. The germline V and J ends were trimmed by 5 bases and 4 bases, with 14 bases remaining between them. This CDR3 has 14 amino acids. Germline CDR1 and CDR2: SGDLS and YYNGEE. The CDR3 here is CASSDIARPDTQYF. CDR3 bases: TGTGCCAGCAGTGACATCGCGCGCCCAGATACGCAGTATTTT.

This rearrangement joins TRBV30 to TRBJ1-5, with D perhaps matching TRBD1 (5 bases). Trimming shortened V by 0 bases and J by 6 bases, and 15 bases separated the two germline ends. Germline assignment: CDR1 GTSNPN and CDR2 SVGIG (reference sequence). This CDR3 has 15 residues. In nucleotides, the CDR3 is TGTGCCTGGAGTGTAGGGGCAGGGATGAGTCAGCCCCAGCATTTT. As protein: CAWSVGAGMSQPQHF.

The V call is TRBV6-1, the J call TRBJ1-1; D might be TRBD1 (6 bases). The CDR3 is made up of 15 amino acids. Trimming removed 4 bases at V and 0 bases at J, with 12 bases between. Germline CDR1 is MNHNS and CDR2 is SASEGT. CDR3 nucleotide sequence: TGTGCCAGCAGTGTAAACGGACAGCTGAACACTGAAGCTTTCTTT. Amino acids: CASSVNGQLNTEAFF.

The rearrangement joins TRBV7-9 to TRBJ1-1; 9 bases align to TRBD1. CDR1 is SEHNR, CDR2 FQNEAQ, per germline (reference sequence). The trim removed 1 base at V and 5 bases at J, leaving 2 bases unmatched. The CDR3 covers 14 residues. Written as DNA, the CDR3 is TGTGCCAGCAGCTTAGTTGGGACAGGGACTGAAGCTTTCTTT. It codes for CASSLVGTGTEAFF.

The rearrangement uses TRBV25-1 and TRBJ1-1; 7 nucleotides align to TRBD1. Germline lookup yields CDR1 MGHDK and CDR2 SYGVNS. Trimming removed 3 bases from V and 5 bases from J; junction bases left unmatched: 3. This CDR3 spans 13 amino acids. The CDR3 reads CASSDLRGTEAFF. CDR3 DNA: TGTGCCAGCAGTGACCTCAGGGGGACTGAAGCTTTCTTT.

Only one count was recorded for this clone. This chain joins TRBV28 and TRBJ1-1, with 8 bases identical to TRBD1. This CDR3 comprises 12 residues. The ends lost 4 bases at V and 11 bases at J; junction bases unmatched: 6. CDR1 MDHEN and CDR2 SYDVKM come from the germline V gene. In nucleotides, the CDR3 is TGTGCCAGCAGTTACCGGGACAGGAGGGCTTTCTTT. This sequence encodes CASSYRDRRAFF.

At least ten counts were recorded for this clone. The V and J genes are TRBV6-1 and TRBJ1-2; tentative D call: TRBD1 (5 bases). CDR1 and CDR2 (germline): MNHNS, SASEGT. The CDR3 contains 14 residues. Trimming left V 0 bases short and J 7 bases short, with 12 bases between. CDR3 sequence: CASSEAGGVGGYTF. The DNA of the CDR3 is TGTGCCAGCAGTGAAGCGGGAGGGGTTGGTGGCTACACCTTC.

The genes are TRBV13 and TRBJ2-2; 11 bases are a match to TRBD2. The CDR3 length is 14 residues. Germline V lookup: CDR1 PRHDT, CDR2 FYEKMQ (reference sequence). Germline trimming cut 10 bases from V and 6 bases from J; bases unmatched to any gene: 7. CDR3: CATKLAGVAGELFF. DNA for the CDR3: TGTGCCACCAAACTAGCGGGAGTTGCCGGGGAGCTGTTTTTT.

V is TRBV2 and J is TRBJ2-5; perhaps TRBD2 as D (5 bases). This CDR3 is 15 amino acids long. Germline V gives CDR1 SNHLY, CDR2 FYNNEI. Deletions cut 3 bases from V and 4 bases from J, with 15 bases between. The CDR3 coding sequence is TGTGCCAGCAGTGACGCATCCCGTGCGGGAGAGACCCAGTACTTC. Translation gives CASSDASRAGETQYF.

This rearrangement joins TRBV9 to TRBJ2-7; perhaps TRBD1 as D (6 bases). Per the germline V gene, CDR1 is SGDLS and CDR2 is YYNGEE. This CDR3 region has 15 residues. V gave up 4 bases and J gave up 7 bases, with 21 bases separating them. The CDR3 coding sequence is TGTGCCAGCAGCCCCCTAGGGGGTGGCACGGAGGAGCAGTACTTC. As protein: CASSPLGGGTEEQYF.

This chain joins TRBV6-6 and TRBJ2-2; 9 nucleotides line up with TRBD2. V was clipped by 7 bases and J by 4 bases; unmatched bases: 4. Per the germline V gene, CDR1 is MNHNY and CDR2 is SVGAGI (reference sequence). CDR3 length equals 14 residues. CDR3 nucleotide sequence: TGTGCCAGCACTGAACTAGCGGGCACCGGGGAGCTGTTTTTT. It codes for CASTELAGTGELFF.

This clone was detected once. This chain uses TRBV15 with TRBJ1-5; D is perhaps TRBD1 (6 bases). This CDR3 spans 16 amino acids. CDR1 LNHNV and CDR2 YYDKDF come from the germline V gene (reference sequence). V lost 1 base and J lost 7, with 17 bases in between. CDR3 in DNA: TGTGCCACCAGCAGAGGGGGGCAGGGCCTAGAACAGCCCCAGCATTTT. Its protein product is CATSRGGQGLEQPQHF.

This clone came up once. This rearrangement joins TRBV5-4 to TRBJ1-3; D is perhaps TRBD1 (5 bases). Trimming took 0 bases from V and 7 from J, leaving 8 bases between them. The CDR3 is 13 amino acids. Looked up from germline, CDR1 is SGHNT and CDR2 is YYREEE (reference sequence). CDR3 protein: CASSLAGLNTIYF. CDR3 nucleotide sequence: TGTGCCAGCAGCTTGGCAGGGTTGAACACCATATATTTT.

V and J are TRBV7-2 and TRBJ1-5; TRBD1 matches 9 bases. Unmatched junction bases numbered 3, after V lost 1 base and J lost 5 bases. The germline V gene has CDR1 SGHTA and CDR2 FQGNSA. This CDR3 is 15 amino acids long. CDR3 region: CASSLVQGADQPQHF. In nucleotides, the CDR3 is TGTGCCAGCAGCTTAGTACAGGGGGCCGATCAGCCCCAGCATTTT.

The V and J genes are TRBV28 and TRBJ1-1; no clear D. CDR1 is MDHEN and CDR2 is SYDVKM in the germline V gene. The CDR3 sequence is 15 residues long. With 3 bases removed from V and 0 bases from J, the gap between germline ends came to 11 bases. CDR3 amino acids: CASSFRGIMNTEAFF. CDR3 coding DNA: TGTGCCAGCAGTTTTCGGGGAATCATGAACACTGAAGCTTTCTTT.

The chain links TRBV7-6 to TRBJ1-1; the D is unclear. The CDR3 length is 13 residues. Germline V lookup: CDR1 SGHVS, CDR2 FNYEAQ. V was shortened by 2 bases and J by 1 base, with 5 bases between the two germline ends. CDR3 bases: TGTGCCAGCAGCTTAAGCGGGAACACTGAAGCTTTCTTT. Translation gives CASSLSGNTEAFF.

The rearrangement joins TRBV28 to TRBJ1-1; the match to TRBD1 covers 9 bases. The germline V gene encodes CDR1 MDHEN and CDR2 SYDVKM. The CDR3 runs 14 residues. V shed 6 bases and J 6 bases; nucleotides not matched to a gene: 8. For the CDR3, the DNA is TGTGCCAGCAGCCTAGGGACAGGGACTCCTGAAGCTTTCTTT. This codes for CASSLGTGTPEAFF.

Note on this clone: The junction and the germline gene differ at one end; a read error may be behind it. This chain connects TRBV18 to TRBJ2-1; either TRBD1 or TRBD2 may fit D (5 bases each). The CDR3 has 14 residues. Per the germline V gene, CDR1 is KGHSH and CDR2 is LQKENI. The CDR3 nucleotides are TGTGCCAACTCACGGGATCAAGGGGCTATTGAGCAGTTCTTC. It encodes CANSRDQGAIEQFF.

The rearrangement links TRBV27 to TRBJ1-2, with unresolved D. Deletions cut 4 bases from V and 2 bases from J, with 11 bases between. Germline V lookup: CDR1 MNHEY, CDR2 SMNVEV (reference sequence). This CDR3 has 14 residues. The CDR3: CASSSFRVNYGYTF. CDR3 sequence (DNA): TGTGCCAGCAGTTCCTTCCGGGTAAACTATGGCTACACCTTC.

The J gene is TRBJ1-1, the V gene TRBV30; 7 bases match TRBD1. With V trimmed by 3 bases and J by 9 bases, 7 bases remained unmatched. This CDR3 spans 12 amino acids. CDR1 is GTSNPN, CDR2 SVGIG, per germline (reference sequence). The CDR3 here is CAWSAGQLKAFF. The CDR3 nucleotides read TGTGCCTGGAGCGCGGGACAGTTAAAAGCTTTCTTT.

The J gene is TRBJ2-1, the V gene TRBV7-2; TRBD1 might be the D (5 bases). Trimming removed 2 bases at V and 0 bases at J, with 8 bases between. CDR3 length: 15 amino acids. Germline CDR1 SGHTA, CDR2 FQGNSA. The CDR3 region has the DNA TGTGCCAGCAGCTTACAGGGTAGCTCCTACAATGAGCAGTTCTTC. Protein: CASSLQGSSYNEQFF.